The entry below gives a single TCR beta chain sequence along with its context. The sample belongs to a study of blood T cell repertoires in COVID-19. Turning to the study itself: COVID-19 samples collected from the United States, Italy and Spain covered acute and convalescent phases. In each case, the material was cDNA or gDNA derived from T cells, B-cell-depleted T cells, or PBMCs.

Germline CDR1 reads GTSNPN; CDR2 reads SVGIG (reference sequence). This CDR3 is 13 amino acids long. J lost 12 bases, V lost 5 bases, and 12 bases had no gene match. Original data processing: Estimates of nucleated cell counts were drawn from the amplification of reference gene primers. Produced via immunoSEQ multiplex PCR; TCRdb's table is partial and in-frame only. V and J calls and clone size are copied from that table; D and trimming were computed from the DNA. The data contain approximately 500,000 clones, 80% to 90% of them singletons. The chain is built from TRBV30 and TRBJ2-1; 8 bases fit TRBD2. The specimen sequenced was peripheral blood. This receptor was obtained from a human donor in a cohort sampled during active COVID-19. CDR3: CAWEAGEGRRQFF. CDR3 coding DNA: TGTGCCTGGGAAGCGGGAGAGGGGCGGAGGCAGTTCTTC.